What follows are 8 T cell receptor beta chains derived from one specimen sequenced in a study of shared clonotypes between healthy human individuals. Here immunoSEQ multiplex PCR was the method, and the copy in TCRdb shows in-frame clones only, minus some. The sample holds over a million clones, about 74% seen once. Sequencing input: memory CD4+ T cells sorted from blood. Subset meaning: CD45RA-negative fraction. The receptors stem from a young man in good health.

The chain joins TRBV10-2 to TRBJ2-1; 10 bases are shared with TRBD2. Trimming cost V 4 bases and J 6 bases; bases outside gene matches: 12. Germline V gives CDR1 WSHSY, CDR2 SAAADI. This CDR3 is built from 17 residues. The DNA of the CDR3 is TGCGCCAGCAGTGGAGTAGCGGGAGGCTTTAGGGCCAATGAGCAGTTCTTC. Amino acids: CASSGVAGGFRANEQFF.

The chain employs TRBV6-6 and TRBJ1-2, with D possibly being TRBD1 (5 bases). Trimming left V 6 bases short and J 8 bases short, with 16 bases between. This CDR3 has 13 amino acids. Germline V gene data show CDR1 as MNHNY and CDR2 as SVGAGI (reference sequence). The CDR3 DNA sequence: TGTGCCAGCAGGAGCCGAGGGGAGAGGGGCTACACCTTC. Protein: CASRSRGERGYTF.

This CDR3 reads CASPLWGAEKLFF. The CDR3 coding sequence is TGTGCCAGCCCCCTCTGGGGTGCTGAAAAACTGTTTTTT. The chain combines TRBV28 with TRBJ1-4; D remains unclear. V lost 8 bases, J lost 7 bases, and 14 bases lay in between. The CDR3 has 13 amino acids. Germline loops: CDR1 MDHEN, CDR2 SYDVKM. Based on the CDR3 plus reference TRBV28 and TRBJ1-4, the full variable domain is DVKVTQSSRYLVKRTGEKVFLECVQDMDHENMFWYRQDPGLGLRLIYFSYDVKMKEKGDIPEGYSVSREKKERFSLILESASTNQTSMYLCASPLWGAEKLFFGSGTQLSVL.

The rearrangement joins TRBV2 to TRBJ2-1; D remains ambiguous. Per the germline V gene, CDR1 is SNHLY and CDR2 is FYNNEI. Trimming left V 5 bases short and J 0 bases short, with 5 bases between. The CDR3 covers 13 residues. CDR3: CASSISSYNEQFF. CDR3 coding DNA: TGTGCCAGCAGTATTAGCTCCTACAATGAGCAGTTCTTC. The full variable domain, its missing parts supplied by reference TRBV2 and TRBJ2-1, is EPEVTQTPSHQVTQMGQEVILRCVPISNHLYFYWYRQILGQKVEFLVSFYNNEISEKSEIFDDQFSVERPDGSNFTLKIRSTKLEDSAMYFCASSISSYNEQFFGPGTRLTVL.

The chain couples TRBV7-8 to TRBJ2-1; 12 nucleotides match TRBD2. Germline CDR1 SGHVS, CDR2 FQNEAQ. The length of the CDR3 is 17 residues. V trimming: 1 base; J trimming: 5 bases; junction bases outside the gene matches: 6. This chain's CDR3 is CASSLVGTSGRNNEQFF. The DNA of the CDR3 is TGTGCCAGCAGCTTAGTCGGGACTAGCGGGCGGAACAATGAGCAGTTCTTC.

The rearrangement uses TRBV5-4 and TRBJ2-7, with TRBD1 matching over 7 bases. Germline assignment: CDR1 SGHNT and CDR2 YYREEE (reference sequence). This CDR3 comprises 16 residues. V lost 4 bases and J lost 9; bases outside the gene matches: 19. This chain's CDR3 is CASSGGQSVGTTRQYF. CDR3 coding DNA: TGTGCCAGCAGCGGGGGACAGTCAGTCGGGACCACCCGGCAGTACTTC.

Only a few counts were recorded for this clone. V usage is TRBV20-1 and J usage is TRBJ2-1, with a weak D call TRBD2 (5 bases). The V gene lost 3 bases and the J gene lost 8 bases, with 8 bases spanning the gap. Looked up from germline, CDR1 is DFQATT and CDR2 is SNEGSKA (reference sequence). The CDR3 extends over 11 amino acids. The chain's CDR3 is CSASMRDEQFF. The CDR3 coding sequence is TGCAGTGCTAGTATGCGGGATGAGCAGTTCTTC.

The rearrangement links TRBV4-1 to TRBJ2-3, with 11 nucleotides matching TRBD2. From germline, CDR1 is MGHRA and CDR2 YSYEKL. The CDR3 extends over 15 amino acids. V lost 8 bases, J lost 6 bases, and 10 bases stayed unmatched. The CDR3 sequence is CASSSTSGARDTQYF. CDR3 sequence (DNA): TGCGCCAGCTCCTCGACTAGCGGGGCTCGGGATACGCAGTATTTT.